What follows describes a single T cell receptor (beta chain). What it recognizes is unknown. These data come from a study of T-cell reconstitution after alpha-beta-depleted transplantation in children. Preparation of the TCRbeta library was carried out with unique molecular identifiers. TCRdb called the PCR reads again in MiXCR, with one record for every CDR3 protein. The sample holds about 500,000 distinct CDR3 sequences, about 10% seen once. Study-level points and caveats: There were some patients whose high TCRbeta diversity at day 60 came from surviving recipient T cells and thymic progenitors. Reportedly, roughly two months post-transplant, alpha-beta T cells arose from several hundred expanded graft clones. A year had passed since transplant, and T-cell counts and diversity by then came mostly from newly produced T cells.

Per germline, CDR1 SGHRS and CDR2 YFSETQ. V shed 4 bases, J shed 5 bases, and the junction held 6 bases outside the gene matches. The CDR3 runs to 15 residues. Sequenced material: PBMCs, mostly from graft donor cells, taken 180 days after TCRalphabeta/CD19-depleted stem cell transplant. The source is a female patient aged 2-9 years who had a stem cell transplant for aplastic anemia, so the T cells may come from the graft donor. The V and J genes are TRBV5-1 and TRBJ2-2; 9 bases are shared with TRBD1. The CDR3 DNA sequence: TGCGCCAGCAGCAACCGGGACAGGGAAACCGGGGAGCTGTTTTTT. Translating gives CASSNRDRETGELFF. The whole variable domain, filled in from reference TRBV5-1 and TRBJ2-2, reads KAGVTQTPRYLIKTRGQQVTLSCSPISGHRSVSWYQQTPGQGLQFLFEYFSETQRNKGNFPGRFSGRQFSNSRSEMNVSTLELGDSALYLCASSNRDRETGELFFGEGSRLTVL.